At least ten counts were recorded for the clone carrying this T cell receptor (beta chain). Via MiXCR, TCRdb re-called the 5' RACE reads, giving one row per CDR3 protein. In the table there are approximately 1.8 million distinct CDR3 sequences, about 31% of which are singletons. This sample stems from a study of identical twins. V dropped 0 bases and J dropped 1; count of bases not matched to a gene: 4. The CDR3 runs 16 residues. The V gene's germline CDR1 is LGHNA and CDR2 YNFKEQ. Source material: cord blood. This sequence was found in a newborn girl in good health. This chain joins TRBV4-2 and TRBJ2-7; TRBD1 matches 9 bases. In DNA, the CDR3 is TGTGCCAGCAGCCAAGAGGACAGGGGTCGTTCCTACGAGCAGTACTTC. Translated: CASSQEDRGRSYEQYF.